These T cell receptor beta chains were read from a single sample in a study of T cell repertoires in cytomegalovirus infection. TCRdb redid the calling of the reads with MiXCR, one entry per CDR3 protein. In the table there are over 100,000 distinct CDR3 sequences, 10% of which are singletons. These receptors have no identified antigens. Sequenced sample: PBMCs, sequenced either directly or after in vitro stimulation (not recorded which). Receptors were obtained from a human donor in good health (CMV status not recorded). Some clones in this sample may be carry-over from other donors' samples. The conserved cysteine and the conserved F or W are not part of the CDR3 here. D genes are given only for firm matches.

15,TRBV7-6,TRBD2,ASSLELAGFNPYEQY
15,TRBV28,.,ASSPRLGRSSGQPQH
12,TRBV6-6,.,ASSYLNSQETQY
15,TRBV7-9,TRBD2,ASSLELAGSSYNEQF
13,TRBV10-3,TRBD2,AISPLAGGPNEQF
13,TRBV28,TRBD2,ASSLPGGQTDTQY
10,TRBV29-1,.,TPGIGNTEAF
11,TRBV9,.,ASSVDGLGGYT
11,TRBV12-3/TRBV12-4,.,ASSEGLPYIQY
13,TRBV4-1,.,ASSQDLTGREKLF
13,TRBV3-1,TRBD2,ASSQAGGSLETQY
11,TRBV12-3/TRBV12-4,TRBD2,ASRQTSGPEQF
18,TRBV4-1,TRBD2,ASSQVTPGLAGPWEETQY
15,TRBV7-2,.,ASSWAVGLRTYNEQF